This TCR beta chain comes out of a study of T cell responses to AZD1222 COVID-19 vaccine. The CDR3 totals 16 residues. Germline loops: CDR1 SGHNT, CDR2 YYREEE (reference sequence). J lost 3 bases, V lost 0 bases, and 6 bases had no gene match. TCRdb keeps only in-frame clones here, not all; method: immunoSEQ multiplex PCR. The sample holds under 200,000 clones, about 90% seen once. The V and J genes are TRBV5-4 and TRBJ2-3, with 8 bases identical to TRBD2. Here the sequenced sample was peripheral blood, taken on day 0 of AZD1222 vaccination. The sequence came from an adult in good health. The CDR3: CASSLAGVAGTDTQYF. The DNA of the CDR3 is TGTGCCAGCAGCTTGGCAGGAGTAGCGGGGACAGATACGCAGTATTTT.